The subject of this entry is one TCR beta chain. These data originate in a study of blood T cell repertoires in COVID-19. Study context: Sites in the United States, Italy and Spain provided acute and convalescent COVID-19 samples.

V gave up 0 bases and J gave up 8 bases; unmatched junction bases: 7. The CDR3 runs to 15 residues. Germline V gene sequence: CDR1 LGHDT, CDR2 YNNKEL (reference sequence). Authors' analysis steps: Amplification of reference gene primers was used by the study to estimate nucleated cell counts. Repertoires were generated with immunoSEQ multiplex PCR, while TCRdb's copy carries only in-frame clones and drops some. The D gene and trimming were derived from the DNA, and the V and J assignments and clone size from that table. This sample has approximately 300,000 clones, with 90% to 95% found just once. The study assigned cohorts using participant-reported clinical history. Exposed enrollees encountered a COVID-19 case at some point within 2 weeks before study entry.

Sample: PBMCs or T cells enriched from blood (not recorded which). The sequence was obtained from a woman aged 30 to 39 who had been exposed to COVID-19. The V gene is TRBV3-1 (or the pseudogene TRBV3-2), the J gene TRBJ2-3, with 8 bases fitting TRBD2. CDR3 bases: TGTGCCAGCAGCCAAGATCTAGCGGGTGGGAGTACGCAGTATTTT. Protein sequence: CASSQDLAGGSTQYF.